These 5 T cell receptor beta chains were all obtained from the same sample, sequenced in a study of blood T cells in healthy people across ages. A sample-barcoded 5' primer and a J-beta primer mix were used in a second PCR of roughly 6 to 11 cycles. TCRdb independently ran MiXCR on the 5' RACE reads; one entry per CDR3 protein. This sample has around 2 million distinct CDR3 sequences; approximately 40% occur once, and the top ten carry under 30%. Sequencing was carried out using blood. Source of these receptors: a human donor in good health.

This clonotype was detected only a few times. This chain links TRBV7-9 with TRBJ1-5, with D possibly being TRBD1 (5 bases). CDR3 length: 14 amino acids. The V and J ends lost 4 bases and 7 bases respectively, with 14 bases between them. Germline V CDR1 and CDR2: SEHNR, FQNEAQ (reference sequence). The CDR3: CASSSGTGWQPQHF. CDR3 bases: TGTGCCAGCAGCTCAGGGACCGGATGGCAGCCCCAGCATTTT.

V and J are TRBV12-3 or TRBV12-4 and TRBJ2-3, with 7 nucleotides matching TRBD1. CDR3 length equals 16 residues. Unmatched junction bases numbered 17, after V lost 4 bases and J lost 10 bases. The CDR3 protein is CASSSLDRVDWDAQYF. The CDR3 DNA follows: TGTGCCAGCAGTTCCCTCGACAGGGTGGACTGGGATGCGCAGTATTTT.

As concerns this clonotype: At one of its ends the junction is not consistent with the germline gene, which may arise from a read error. The V gene is TRBV27, the J gene TRBJ2-1, with D possibly matching TRBD1 (5 bases). Germline-derived CDR1 and CDR2 are MNHEY and SMNVEV (reference sequence). The CDR3 covers 13 residues. The CDR3 coding sequence is TGTGCCGGCAGTCCCCCAGAAGGGGCGGAGCAGTTCTTC. Its translation: CAGSPPEGAEQFF.

The chain joins TRBV20-1 to TRBJ2-5, with 8 bases lining up with TRBD1. V trimming: 6 bases; J trimming: 11 bases; junction bases outside the gene matches: 11. This CDR3 has 12 amino acids. Germline V lookup: CDR1 DFQATT, CDR2 SNEGSKA (reference sequence). This CDR3 reads CSALSTGEEQYF. In DNA, the CDR3 is TGCAGTGCCCTGTCGACAGGGGAAGAGCAGTACTTC.

This clonotype was seen more than once but under ten times. This chain links TRBV12-3 or TRBV12-4 with TRBJ1-1, with TRBD1 matching 9 bases. This CDR3 is 11 amino acids long. Germline trimming cut 6 bases from V and 11 bases from J; bases unmatched to any gene: 4. The CDR3 loop is CASRQGARAFF. The DNA of the CDR3 is TGTGCCAGCAGACAGGGGGCTAGGGCTTTCTTT.